This entry describes one T cell receptor (beta chain). This entry belongs to a study of OX40 agonist ivuxolimab in advanced cancers. Sequencing used immunoSEQ multiplex PCR; TCRdb keeps in-frame clones, though not all of them. In the table there are some 58,000 clones, around four fifths of which are singletons. The TCR sequence derives from an adult with an advanced solid tumor such as melanoma, head and neck, liver or kidney cancer. The specimen comprised CD4+ or CD8+ T cells sorted from blood, sampled in a trial of the OX40 agonist ivuxolimab.

CDR3 amino acids: CASSQRAGVAGANVLTF. As DNA, the CDR3 is TGTGCCAGCAGCCAACGCGCGGGAGTGGCTGGGGCCAACGTCCTGACTTTC. This chain uses TRBV4-2 with TRBJ2-6, with TRBD2 identical over 7 bases. The V gene end was trimmed by 2 bases and the J gene end by 2 bases; junction bases not matched to a gene: 6. The germline gives CDR1 LGHNA, CDR2 YNFKEQ. The CDR3 has 17 residues.